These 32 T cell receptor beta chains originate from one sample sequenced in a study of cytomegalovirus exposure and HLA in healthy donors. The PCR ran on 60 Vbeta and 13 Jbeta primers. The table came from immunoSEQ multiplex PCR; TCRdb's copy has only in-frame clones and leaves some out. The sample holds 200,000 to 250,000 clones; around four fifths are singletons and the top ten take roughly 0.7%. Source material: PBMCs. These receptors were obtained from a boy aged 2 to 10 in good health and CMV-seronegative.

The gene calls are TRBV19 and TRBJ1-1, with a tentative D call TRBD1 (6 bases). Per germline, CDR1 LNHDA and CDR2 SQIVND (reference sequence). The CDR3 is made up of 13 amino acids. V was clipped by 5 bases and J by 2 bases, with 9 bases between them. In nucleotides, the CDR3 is TGTGCCAGTAGTTACAGGGTAAACACTGAAGCTTTCTTT. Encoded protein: CASSYRVNTEAFF.

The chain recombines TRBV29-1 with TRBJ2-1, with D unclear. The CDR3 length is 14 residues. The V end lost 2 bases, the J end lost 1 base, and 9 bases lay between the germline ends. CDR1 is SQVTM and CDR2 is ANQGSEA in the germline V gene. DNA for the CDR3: TGCAGCGTTGAACTAGTTCGGTCCTACAATGAGCAGTTCTTC. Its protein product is CSVELVRSYNEQFF.

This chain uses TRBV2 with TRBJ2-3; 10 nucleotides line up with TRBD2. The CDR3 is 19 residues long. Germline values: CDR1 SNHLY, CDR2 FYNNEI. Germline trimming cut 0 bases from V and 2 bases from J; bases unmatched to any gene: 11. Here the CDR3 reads CASSEASGGPNSYTDTQYF. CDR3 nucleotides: TGTGCCAGCAGTGAAGCTAGCGGGGGGCCGAACTCATACACAGATACGCAGTATTTT.

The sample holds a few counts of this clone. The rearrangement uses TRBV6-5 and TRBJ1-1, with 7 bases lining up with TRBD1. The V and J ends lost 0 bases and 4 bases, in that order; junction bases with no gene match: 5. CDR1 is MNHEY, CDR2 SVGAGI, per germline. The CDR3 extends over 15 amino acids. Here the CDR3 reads CASSYSNRGGTEAFF. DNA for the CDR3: TGTGCCAGCAGTTACTCTAACAGGGGAGGCACTGAAGCTTTCTTT.

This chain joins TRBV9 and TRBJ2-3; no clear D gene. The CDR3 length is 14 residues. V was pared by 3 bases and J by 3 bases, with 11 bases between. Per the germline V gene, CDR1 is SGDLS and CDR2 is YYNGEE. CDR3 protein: CASSGKEATDTQYF. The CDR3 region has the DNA TGTGCCAGCAGCGGAAAAGAGGCGACAGATACGCAGTATTTT.

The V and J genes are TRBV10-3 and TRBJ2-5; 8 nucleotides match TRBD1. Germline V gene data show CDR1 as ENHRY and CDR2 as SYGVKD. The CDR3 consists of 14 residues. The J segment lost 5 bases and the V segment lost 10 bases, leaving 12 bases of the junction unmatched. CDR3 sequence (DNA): TGTGCCACTTTGGGGGCGAGACAGGGGGAGACCCAGTACTTC. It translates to CATLGARQGETQYF.

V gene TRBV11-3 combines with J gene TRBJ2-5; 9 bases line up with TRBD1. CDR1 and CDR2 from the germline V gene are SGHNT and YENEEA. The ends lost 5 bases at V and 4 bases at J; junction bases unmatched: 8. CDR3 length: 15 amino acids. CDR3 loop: CASSTGTGSGETQYF. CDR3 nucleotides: TGTGCCAGCAGCACTGGGACAGGGTCGGGAGAGACCCAGTACTTC.

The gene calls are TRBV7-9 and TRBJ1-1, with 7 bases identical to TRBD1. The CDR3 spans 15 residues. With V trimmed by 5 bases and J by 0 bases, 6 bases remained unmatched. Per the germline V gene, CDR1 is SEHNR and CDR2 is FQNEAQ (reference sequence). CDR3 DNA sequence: TGTGCCAGCAGCCCGGACAGGTATTTGAACACTGAAGCTTTCTTT. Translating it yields CASSPDRYLNTEAFF.

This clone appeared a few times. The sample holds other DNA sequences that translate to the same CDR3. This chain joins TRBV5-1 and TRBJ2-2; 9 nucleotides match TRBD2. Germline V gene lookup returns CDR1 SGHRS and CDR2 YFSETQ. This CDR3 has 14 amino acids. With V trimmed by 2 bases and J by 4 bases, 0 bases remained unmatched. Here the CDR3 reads CASSLAGGTGELFF. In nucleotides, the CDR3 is TGCGCCAGCAGCTTAGCGGGAGGCACCGGGGAGCTGTTTTTT.

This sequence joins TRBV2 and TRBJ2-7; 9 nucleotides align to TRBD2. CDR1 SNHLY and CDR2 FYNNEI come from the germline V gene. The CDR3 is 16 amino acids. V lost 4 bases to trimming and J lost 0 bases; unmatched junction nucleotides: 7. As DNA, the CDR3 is TGTGCCAGCAGTGCGTTAGCGGGAGCTGTCTCCTACGAGCAGTACTTC. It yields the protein CASSALAGAVSYEQYF.

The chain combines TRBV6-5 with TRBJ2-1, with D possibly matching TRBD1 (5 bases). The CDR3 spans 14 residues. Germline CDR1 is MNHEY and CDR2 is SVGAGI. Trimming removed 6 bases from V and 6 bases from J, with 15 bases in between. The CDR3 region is CASSVLDTANEQFF. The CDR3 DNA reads TGTGCCAGCAGCGTCCTGGACACGGCCAATGAGCAGTTCTTC.

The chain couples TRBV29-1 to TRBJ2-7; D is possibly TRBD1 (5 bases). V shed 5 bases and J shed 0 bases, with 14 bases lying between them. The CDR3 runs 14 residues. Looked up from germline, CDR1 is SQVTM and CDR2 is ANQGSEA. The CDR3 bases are TGCAGCGTTTTGGACACAAAGGTCTCCTACGAGCAGTACTTC. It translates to CSVLDTKVSYEQYF.

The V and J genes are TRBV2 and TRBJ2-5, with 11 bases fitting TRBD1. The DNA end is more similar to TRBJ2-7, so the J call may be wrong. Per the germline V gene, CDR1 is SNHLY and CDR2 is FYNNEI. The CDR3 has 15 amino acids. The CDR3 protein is CASRPRDRGTDEQYF. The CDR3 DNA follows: TGTGCCAGCAGACCCAGGGACAGGGGGACCGACGAGCAGTACTTC.

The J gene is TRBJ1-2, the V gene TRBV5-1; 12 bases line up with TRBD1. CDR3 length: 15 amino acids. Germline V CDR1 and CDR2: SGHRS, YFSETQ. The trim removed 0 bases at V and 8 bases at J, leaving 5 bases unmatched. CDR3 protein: CASSLAGTGGEGYTF. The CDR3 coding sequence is TGCGCCAGCAGCTTGGCCGGGACAGGGGGCGAAGGCTACACCTTC.

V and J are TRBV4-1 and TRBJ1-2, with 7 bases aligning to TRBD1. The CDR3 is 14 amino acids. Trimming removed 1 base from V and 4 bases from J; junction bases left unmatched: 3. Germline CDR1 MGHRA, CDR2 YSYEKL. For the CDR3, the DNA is TGCGCCAGCAGCCAAGGGACAGGTACCTATGGCTACACCTTC. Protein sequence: CASSQGTGTYGYTF.

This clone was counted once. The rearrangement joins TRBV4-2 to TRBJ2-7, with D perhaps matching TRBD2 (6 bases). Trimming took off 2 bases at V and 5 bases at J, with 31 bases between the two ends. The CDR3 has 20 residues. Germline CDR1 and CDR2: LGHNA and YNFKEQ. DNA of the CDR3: TGTGCCAGCAGCCAACCCACCTCGTGGGAGCGGGTTTACGGGTCGGACGAGCAGTACTTC. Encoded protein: CASSQPTSWERVYGSDEQYF.

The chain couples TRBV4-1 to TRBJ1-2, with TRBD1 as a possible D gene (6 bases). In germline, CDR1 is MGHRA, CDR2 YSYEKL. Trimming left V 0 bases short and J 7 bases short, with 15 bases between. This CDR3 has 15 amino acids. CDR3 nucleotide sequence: TGCGCCAGCAGCCAAGAAGGTCAGGGGATCCGTGGCTACACCTTC. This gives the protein CASSQEGQGIRGYTF.

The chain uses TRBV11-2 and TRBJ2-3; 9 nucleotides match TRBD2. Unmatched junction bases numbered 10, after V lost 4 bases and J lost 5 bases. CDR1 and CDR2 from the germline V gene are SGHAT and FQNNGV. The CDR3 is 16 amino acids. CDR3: CASSSIAGAGRDTQYF. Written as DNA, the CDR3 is TGTGCCAGCAGCTCTATAGCGGGAGCCGGAAGAGATACGCAGTATTTT.

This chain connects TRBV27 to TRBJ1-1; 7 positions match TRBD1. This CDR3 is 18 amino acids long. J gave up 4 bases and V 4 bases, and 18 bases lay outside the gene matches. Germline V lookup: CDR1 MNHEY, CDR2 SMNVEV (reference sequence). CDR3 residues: CASSSSLDRDLRGTEAFF. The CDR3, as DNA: TGTGCCAGCAGTTCCTCTCTCGACAGGGATTTGAGAGGCACTGAAGCTTTCTTT.

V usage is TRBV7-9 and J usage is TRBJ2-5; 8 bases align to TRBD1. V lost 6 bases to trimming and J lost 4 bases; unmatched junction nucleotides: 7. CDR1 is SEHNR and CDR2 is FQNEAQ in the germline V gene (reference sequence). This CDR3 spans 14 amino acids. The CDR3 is CASSFGQGRETQYF. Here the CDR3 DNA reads TGTGCCAGCAGTTTTGGACAGGGTCGAGAGACCCAGTACTTC.

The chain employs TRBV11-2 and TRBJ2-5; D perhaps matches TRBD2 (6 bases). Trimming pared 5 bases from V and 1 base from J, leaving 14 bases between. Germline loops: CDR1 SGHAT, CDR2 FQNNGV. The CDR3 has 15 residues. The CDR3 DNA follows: TGTGCCAGCAGCCCTGGCGGGGCCGGCCAAGAGACCCAGTACTTC. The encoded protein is CASSPGGAGQETQYF.

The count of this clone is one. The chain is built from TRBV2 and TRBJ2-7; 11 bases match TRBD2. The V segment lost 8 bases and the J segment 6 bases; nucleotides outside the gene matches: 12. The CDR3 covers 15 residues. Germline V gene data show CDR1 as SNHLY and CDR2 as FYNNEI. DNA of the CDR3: TGTGCCAGCCAGATCGTAGTAGCGGGAGGGATCGAGCAGTACTTC. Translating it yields CASQIVVAGGIEQYF. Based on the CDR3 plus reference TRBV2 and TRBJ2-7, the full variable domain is EPEVTQTPSHQVTQMGQEVILRCVPISNHLYFYWYRQILGQKVEFLVSFYNNEISEKSEIFDDQFSVERPDGSNFTLKIRSTKLEDSAMYFCASQIVVAGGIEQYFGPGTRLTVT.

CDR3 amino acids: CASSSLTGKRNEQYF. In DNA form, the CDR3 reads TGTGCCAGCAGTTCTCTTACAGGGAAGCGCAACGAGCAGTACTTC. J is TRBJ2-7 and V is TRBV11-2, with TRBD1 as a possible D gene (6 bases). V was trimmed by 6 bases and J by 5 bases, leaving 20 bases between them. CDR3 size: 15 residues. CDR1 is SGHAT, CDR2 FQNNGV, per germline.

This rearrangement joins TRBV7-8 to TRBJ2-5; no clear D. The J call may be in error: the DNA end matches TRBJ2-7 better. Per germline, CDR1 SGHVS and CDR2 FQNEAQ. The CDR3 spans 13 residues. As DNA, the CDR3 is TGTGCCAGCAGCTTAGCCCTCTCCTACGAGCAGTACTTC. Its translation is CASSLALSYEQYF.

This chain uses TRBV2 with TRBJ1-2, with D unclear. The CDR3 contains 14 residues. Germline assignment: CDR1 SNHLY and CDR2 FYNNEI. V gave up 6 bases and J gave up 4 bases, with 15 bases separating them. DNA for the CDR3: TGTGCCAGCAGGGCCCAAGGGAGGATCTATGGCTACACCTTC. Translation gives CASRAQGRIYGYTF.

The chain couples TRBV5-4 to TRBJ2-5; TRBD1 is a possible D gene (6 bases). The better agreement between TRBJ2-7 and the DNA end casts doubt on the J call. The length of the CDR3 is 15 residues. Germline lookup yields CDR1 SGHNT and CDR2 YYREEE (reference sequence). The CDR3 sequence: CASSRQGPSSYEQYF. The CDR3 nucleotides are TGTGCCAGCAGCCGCCAGGGGCCTTCCTCCTACGAGCAGTACTTC.

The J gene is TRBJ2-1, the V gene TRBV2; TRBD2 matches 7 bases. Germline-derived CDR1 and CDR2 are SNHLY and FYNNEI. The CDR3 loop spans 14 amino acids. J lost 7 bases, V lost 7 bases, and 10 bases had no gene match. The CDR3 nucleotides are TGTGCCAGCAAGAAGCGGGATGTCCTAAATGAGCAGTTCTTC. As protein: CASKKRDVLNEQFF.

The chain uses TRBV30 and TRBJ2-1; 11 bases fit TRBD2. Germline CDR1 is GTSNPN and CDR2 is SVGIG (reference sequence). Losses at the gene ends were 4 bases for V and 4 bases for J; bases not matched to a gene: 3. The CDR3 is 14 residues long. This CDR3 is CAWTGTSGYNEQFF. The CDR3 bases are TGTGCCTGGACCGGGACTAGCGGTTACAATGAGCAGTTCTTC.

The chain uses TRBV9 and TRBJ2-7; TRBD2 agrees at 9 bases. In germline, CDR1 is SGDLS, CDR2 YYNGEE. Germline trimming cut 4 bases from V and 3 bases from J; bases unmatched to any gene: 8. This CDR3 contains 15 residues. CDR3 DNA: TGTGCCAGCAGCCCCGGGACTAGCTCGGTCTACGAGCAGTACTTC. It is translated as CASSPGTSSVYEQYF.

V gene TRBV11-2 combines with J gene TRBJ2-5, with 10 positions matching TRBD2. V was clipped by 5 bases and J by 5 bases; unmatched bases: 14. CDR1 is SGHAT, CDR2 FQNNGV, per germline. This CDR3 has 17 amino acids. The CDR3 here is CASSKHRAGGFIETQYF. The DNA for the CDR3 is TGTGCCAGCAGCAAGCATAGAGCGGGGGGGTTCATTGAGACCCAGTACTTC. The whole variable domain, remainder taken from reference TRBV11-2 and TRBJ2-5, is EAGVAQSPRYKIIEKRQSVAFWCNPISGHATLYWYQQILGQGPKLLIQFQNNGVVDDSQLPKDRFSAERLKGVDSTLKIQPAKLEDSAVYLCASSKHRAGGFIETQYFGPGTRLLVL.

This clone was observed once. CDR3 sequence reads: CATLTGSSYNEQFF. In nucleotides, the CDR3 is TGTGCCACTTTGACAGGGAGCTCCTACAATGAGCAGTTCTTC. The genes are TRBV19 and TRBJ2-1, with 7 bases aligning to TRBD1. The germline V gene encodes CDR1 LNHDA and CDR2 SQIVND (reference sequence). The CDR3 is 14 residues long. With V trimmed by 10 bases and J by 0 bases, 6 bases remained unmatched. Looking up the rest from reference TRBV19 and TRBJ2-1 gives the full variable domain: DGGITQSPKYLFRKEGQNVTLSCEQNLNHDAMYWYRQDPGQGLRLIYYSQIVNDFQKGDIAEGYSVSREKKESFPLTVTSAQKNPTAFYLCATLTGSSYNEQFFGPGTRLTVL.

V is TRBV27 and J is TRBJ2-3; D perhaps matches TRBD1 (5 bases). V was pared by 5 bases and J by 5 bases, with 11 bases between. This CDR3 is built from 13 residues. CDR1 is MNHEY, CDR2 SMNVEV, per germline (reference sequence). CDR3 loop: CASSGHDRDTQYF. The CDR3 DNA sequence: TGTGCCAGCAGTGGGCACGACAGAGATACGCAGTATTTT.